The clone carrying this T cell receptor beta chain was seen a handful of times. Its matching antigen is unknown. Time point here: persistent/refractory GD, antithyroid drugs over 5 years with positive TRAb. The TCR library was made from RNA extracted from PBMCs. These data come from a study of regulatory T cells in long-lasting Graves disease. The overall study: Persistent Graves' disease denoted over 5 years of antithyroid drugs plus positive TSH receptor antibodies. General study points: It is possible that accuracy was reduced by the small size of the sample. Repertoires from persistent disease leaned toward TRBV28, TRBJ1-2 and TRBJ2-5.

Arm-PCR of CDR3 regions and iRepertoire HTBI primers were used to build TCR beta libraries. A single record per CDR3 protein comes from TCRdb applying MiXCR to the multiplex PCR reads. The sample contains approximately 400,000 distinct CDR3 sequences, approximately 25% of which appear only once. Germline values: CDR1 WNHNN, CDR2 SYGVQD (reference sequence). V was pared by 4 bases and J by 4 bases, with 11 bases of the junction left unmatched. The CDR3 has 17 residues. This chain uses TRBV10-1 with TRBJ1-1, with 11 bases identical to TRBD1. This TCR derives from a woman aged 40 to 55 with Graves disease. The specimen comprised peripheral blood mononuclear cells (PBMCs), sampled when the disease was refractory, from a patient treated with antithyroid drugs. The CDR3 region is CASSADRGLLRSTEAFF. The CDR3 DNA reads as TGCGCCAGCAGTGCGGACAGGGGGCTACTCCGGAGCACTGAAGCTTTCTTT.